The 24 T cell receptor beta chains listed next were all sequenced from one sample in a study of T cell changes during pregnancy in multiple sclerosis. Libraries were prepared by immunoSEQ multiplex PCR; TCRdb keeps only in-frame clonotypes and omits some of them. The sample has tens of thousands of clones, about 95% seen once; the top ten hold 2.5%. The starting material was peripheral blood, obtained in the third trimester of pregnancy. Receptor source: a female donor with multiple sclerosis, enrolled in a pregnancy study.

The chain uses TRBV21-1 and TRBJ1-2. TRBV21-1 has pseudogene status. The CDR3 spans 14 residues. CDR3 loop: CASTSGRSVYGYTF. DNA of the CDR3: TGTGCCAGCACCTCGGGGAGGTCCGTCTATGGCTACACCTTC.

The chain links TRBV11-2 to TRBJ2-1; 7 positions match TRBD1. The CDR3 totals 17 residues. Germline CDR1 is SGHAT and CDR2 is FQNNGV. The junction had 8 bases not matched to a gene; V was cut back by 3 bases and J by 0 bases. CDR3 amino acids: CASSFGTATSSYNEQFF. CDR3 sequence (DNA): TGTGCCAGCAGCTTCGGGACAGCGACGAGCTCCTACAATGAGCAGTTCTTC.

This clone was recorded only once. The chain uses TRBV11-2 and TRBJ2-7; D may be TRBD2 (6 bases). The CDR3 runs 15 residues. The V end lost 6 bases, the J end lost 2 bases, and 17 bases lay between the germline ends. The germline V gene encodes CDR1 SGHAT and CDR2 FQNNGV. Here the CDR3 DNA reads TGTGCCAGCAGTGGTTTGCGGGGCCTTCCCTACGAGCAGTACTTC. Protein: CASSGLRGLPYEQYF.

This clone was recorded only once. The chain links TRBV4-1 to TRBJ1-1; 9 bases fit TRBD1. Per germline, CDR1 MGHRA and CDR2 YSYEKL. This CDR3 has 15 amino acids. J was trimmed by 3 bases and V by 3 bases; bases with no gene match: 5. CDR3 protein: CASSQGQGGYTEAFF. The CDR3 coding sequence is TGCGCCAGCAGCCAGGGACAGGGCGGTTACACTGAAGCTTTCTTT.

V gene TRBV9 combines with J gene TRBJ2-7; 9 nucleotides align to TRBD2. The CDR3 length is 14 residues. Germline-derived CDR1 and CDR2 are SGDLS and YYNGEE. After removal of 4 bases from V and 5 bases from J, the junction contained 7 bases not matched to a gene. The CDR3 bases are TGTGCCAGCAGCCTGGCGGGGGGGAGGGACGAGCAGTACTTC. It encodes CASSLAGGRDEQYF.

The rearrangement joins TRBV27 to TRBJ2-3, with TRBD1 identical over 10 bases. Germline CDR1 is MNHEY and CDR2 is SMNVEV (reference sequence). This CDR3 is 15 amino acids long. J was trimmed by 7 bases and V by 8 bases; bases with no gene match: 12. The CDR3 reads CASGFIADRGNTQYF. The CDR3 DNA sequence: TGTGCCAGCGGCTTCATCGCGGACAGGGGGAATACGCAGTATTTT.

The chain uses TRBV6-5 and TRBJ1-6, with 10 bases matching TRBD1. The CDR3 is made up of 16 amino acids. J gave up 14 bases and V 2 bases, and 12 bases lay outside the gene matches. Per germline, CDR1 MNHEY and CDR2 SVGAGI. The CDR3: CASSYGRMTGGSSLHF. The CDR3, as DNA: TGTGCCAGCAGTTACGGTCGAATGACAGGGGGCTCATCCCTCCACTTT.

The V and J genes are TRBV2 and TRBJ2-7, with 12 positions matching TRBD2. CDR1 and CDR2 (germline): SNHLY, FYNNEI. V lost 5 bases and J lost 5; bases outside the gene matches: 7. This CDR3 has 15 amino acids. Here the CDR3 DNA reads TGTGCCAGCAGTCCGCTGACTAGCGGGGGCCACGAGCAGTACTTC. Translating it yields CASSPLTSGGHEQYF.

On this clone itself: This sample includes further DNA sequences coding for the same CDR3. The chain links TRBV30 to TRBJ2-2; D may be TRBD2 (5 bases). The CDR3 is made up of 13 amino acids. Germline V gene sequence: CDR1 GTSNPN, CDR2 SVGIG (reference sequence). V was shortened by 0 bases and J by 4 bases, with 6 bases between the two germline ends. The CDR3 is CAWSVRGTGELFF. The CDR3 DNA reads TGTGCCTGGAGTGTACGGGGCACCGGGGAGCTGTTTTTT. The whole variable domain, filled in from reference TRBV30 and TRBJ2-2, reads SQTIHQWPATLVQPVGSPLSLECTVEGTSNPNLYWYRQAAGRGLQLLFYSVGIGQISSEVPQNLSASRPQDRQFILSSKKLLLSDSGFYLCAWSVRGTGELFFGEGSRLTVL.

The chain joins TRBV19 to TRBJ1-6; weak D call: TRBD1 (6 bases). CDR3 size: 16 residues. V lost 7 bases to trimming and J lost 7 bases, with 20 bases between them. Germline loops: CDR1 LNHDA, CDR2 SQIVND (reference sequence). The CDR3 is CASTYRARQENSPLHF. As DNA, the CDR3 is TGTGCCAGTACCTATCGTGCGAGACAGGAGAATTCACCCCTCCACTTT.

The rearrangement uses TRBV9 and TRBJ2-7; TRBD2 matches at 11 bases. V gave up 0 bases and J gave up 4 bases; unmatched junction bases: 3. Germline V gene sequence: CDR1 SGDLS, CDR2 YYNGEE. The CDR3 extends over 15 amino acids. In DNA form, the CDR3 reads TGTGCCAGCAGCGTAGCCAGACTAGCGGGGTACGAGCAGTACTTC. Amino acid sequence: CASSVARLAGYEQYF.

J is TRBJ2-7 and V is TRBV20-1; D is ambiguous. Germline CDR1 and CDR2: DFQATT and SNEGSKA (reference sequence). The CDR3 consists of 10 residues. With 6 bases removed from V and 4 bases from J, the gap between germline ends came to 7 bases. The chain's CDR3 is CSARTYEQYF. The DNA of the CDR3 is TGCAGTGCCCGTACTTACGAGCAGTACTTC.

The CDR3: CASSGDRGNVGEAFF. DNA of the CDR3: TGTGCCAGCTCCGGGGACAGGGGGAATGTAGGGGAAGCTTTCTTT. The chain links TRBV7-9 to TRBJ1-1; 11 bases agree with TRBD1. The V gene end was trimmed by 8 bases and the J gene end by 8 bases; junction bases not matched to a gene: 13. CDR3 length: 15 residues. Germline-derived CDR1 and CDR2 are SEHNR and FQNEAQ (reference sequence).

The J gene is TRBJ2-3, the V gene TRBV6-4; weak D call: TRBD1 (5 bases). The CDR3 is 13 amino acids. Germline V gene lookup returns CDR1 MRHNA and CDR2 SNTAGT. V dropped 6 bases and J dropped 6 bases, with 13 bases sitting between them. CDR3 DNA: TGTGCCAGCAGCCTCCAGGGTACCGATACGCAGTATTTT. Protein product: CASSLQGTDTQYF.

The V call is TRBV2, the J call TRBJ2-1, with TRBD1 as a possible D gene (5 bases). From germline, CDR1 is SNHLY and CDR2 FYNNEI. The V gene lost 8 bases and the J gene lost 9 bases, with 11 bases spanning the gap. CDR3 length: 11 residues. The CDR3: CASFQGGEQFF. The CDR3, as DNA: TGTGCCAGCTTCCAGGGCGGTGAGCAGTTCTTC.

This clone was counted only a few times. V usage is TRBV27 and J usage is TRBJ1-5; D perhaps matches TRBD1 (6 bases). This CDR3 comprises 15 residues. V was clipped by 8 bases and J by 6 bases, with 20 bases between them. CDR1 MNHEY and CDR2 SMNVEV come from the germline V gene (reference sequence). CDR3 in amino acids: CASATLRGSRQPQHF. DNA of the CDR3: TGTGCCAGCGCCACGTTGAGGGGGAGCCGTCAGCCCCAGCATTTT.

The chain recombines TRBV6-1 with TRBJ1-2; 8 bases agree with TRBD1. The CDR3 covers 16 residues. Per the germline V gene, CDR1 is MNHNS and CDR2 is SASEGT. The J segment lost 3 bases and the V segment lost 3 bases, leaving 9 bases of the junction unmatched. The CDR3 reads CASSDYPSGQDYGYTF. CDR3 DNA: TGTGCCAGCAGTGACTACCCTTCGGGACAGGACTATGGCTACACCTTC.

Comment on this clone: Additional DNA sequences in this sample encode the identical CDR3. This chain joins TRBV5-1 and TRBJ2-1; TRBD1 matches at 10 bases. The V gene end was trimmed by 0 bases and the J gene end by 6 bases; junction bases not matched to a gene: 3. The CDR3 covers 15 residues. Germline CDR1 and CDR2: SGHRS and YFSETQ. CDR3: CASSLAGDRGNEQFF. Written as DNA, the CDR3 is TGCGCCAGCAGCTTGGCCGGGGACAGGGGCAATGAGCAGTTCTTC.

The sample holds one count of this clone. This sequence joins TRBV6-1 and TRBJ2-7; 11 nucleotides align to TRBD2. V was pared by 4 bases and J by 0 bases, with 5 bases of the junction left unmatched. CDR1 is MNHNS, CDR2 SASEGT, per germline. The CDR3 extends over 16 amino acids. CDR3 loop: CASSATSGGSSYEQYF. The DNA of the CDR3 is TGTGCCAGCAGTGCCACTAGCGGGGGAAGCTCCTACGAGCAGTACTTC.

The CDR3 DNA sequence: TGTGCCAGCAGTTTCCGTCGGCTAGTGGGCTACGAGCAGTACTTC. Protein product: CASSFRRLVGYEQYF. The rearrangement uses TRBV6-5 and TRBJ2-7, with D hard to call. The germline V and J ends were trimmed by 4 bases and 3 bases, with 16 bases remaining between them. CDR1 is MNHEY, CDR2 SVGAGI, per germline. The CDR3 totals 15 residues.

The chain recombines TRBV19 with TRBJ1-5; D perhaps matches TRBD1 (6 bases). This CDR3 is 14 amino acids long. V was clipped by 4 bases and J by 4 bases, with 11 bases between them. In germline, CDR1 is LNHDA, CDR2 SQIVND (reference sequence). The CDR3 sequence is CASSTRQENQPQHF. CDR3 bases: TGTGCCAGTAGTACCCGACAGGAGAATCAGCCCCAGCATTTT.

The chain couples TRBV2 to TRBJ2-3; TRBD2 matches at 7 bases. CDR3 size: 14 residues. The V and J ends lost 11 bases and 2 bases, in that order; junction bases with no gene match: 10. The germline CDR1 and CDR2 sequences are SNHLY and FYNNEI. CDR3 residues: CAATSGTTTDTQYF. CDR3 DNA: TGTGCCGCAACCTCCGGGACTACCACAGATACGCAGTATTTT.

Comments on this clone: At one end, the junction sequence differs from germline, possibly due to a read error. The CDR3 DNA is TGTGCCAGCAGCCTAGCCCGGGGGGTGGGTTACAATGAGCAGTTCTTC. Residues: CASSLARGVGYNEQFF. The chain is built from TRBV7-9 and TRBJ2-1, with 7 bases identical to TRBD2. Germline lookup yields CDR1 SEHNR and CDR2 FQNEAQ (reference sequence). This CDR3 region has 16 residues. Drawing the rest from reference TRBV7-9 and TRBJ2-1, the complete variable domain is DTGVSQNPRHKITKRGQNVTFRCDPISEHNRLYWYRQTLGQGPEFLTYFQNEAQLEKSRLLSDRFSAERPKGSFSTLEIQRTEQGDSAMYLCASSLARGVGYNEQFFGPGTRLTVL.

The V call is TRBV30, the J call TRBJ1-5; weak D call: TRBD1 (6 bases). V was trimmed by 2 bases and J by 3 bases, leaving 8 bases between them. Germline V gives CDR1 GTSNPN, CDR2 SVGIG (reference sequence). This CDR3 comprises 13 residues. CDR3 in amino acids: CAWSTGFNQPQHF. The CDR3 DNA follows: TGTGCCTGGAGTACAGGGTTCAATCAGCCCCAGCATTTT.